Shown below are 9 T cell receptor beta chains from a single sample sequenced in a study of CD8 T cells in Susac syndrome. RNA was extracted with the RNeasy kit, and a quantity of 0.5 to 1 ug was reverse transcribed using random hexamers. TCRdb re-derived calls from the immunoSEQ multiplex PCR reads in MiXCR, one entry per CDR3 protein. This sample has roughly 200,000 distinct CDR3 sequences; just under 95% occur once, and the top ten carry 0.095% to 0.1%. The sequenced material came from CD4+ T cells from PBMCs. These receptors were obtained from a human donor with Susac syndrome.

This chain connects TRBV7-9 to TRBJ1-5, with D possibly TRBD1 on 5 matching bases. This CDR3 is built from 19 residues. The V gene lost 1 base and the J gene lost 2 bases, with 21 bases spanning the gap. The germline V gene has CDR1 SEHNR and CDR2 FQNEAQ (reference sequence). The CDR3 sequence is CASSLGGDSPFDGNQPQHF. In DNA form, the CDR3 reads TGTGCCAGCAGCTTAGGGGGAGACAGTCCCTTTGATGGCAATCAGCCCCAGCATTTT.

This clonotype was counted once. The gene calls are TRBV2 and TRBJ1-5; D is unresolved. Germline-derived CDR1 and CDR2 are SNHLY and FYNNEI. This CDR3 is built from 11 residues. With 2 bases removed from V and 11 bases from J, the gap between germline ends came to 7 bases. This CDR3 reads CASSEMGTQHF. The DNA for the CDR3 is TGTGCCAGCAGTGAAATGGGGACCCAGCATTTT.

The V call is TRBV29-1, the J call TRBJ1-3; TRBD1 is a possible D gene (5 bases). V was clipped by 0 bases and J by 6 bases, with 18 bases between them. Per germline, CDR1 SQVTM and CDR2 ANQGSEA. The CDR3 sequence is 16 residues long. The DNA for the CDR3 is TGCAGCGTTGAAGATCGGGGGGGAGGGAATCAAAACACCATATATTTT. Its protein is CSVEDRGGGNQNTIYF.

This sequence joins TRBV3-1 and TRBJ2-3, with D tentatively TRBD2 (5 bases). Trimming removed 1 base from V and 0 bases from J, with 11 bases in between. Germline CDR1 reads LGHDT; CDR2 reads YNNKEL (reference sequence). CDR3 length equals 16 residues. CDR3 bases: TGTGCCAGCAGCCAAGGGGAGAAGATTAGCACAGATACGCAGTATTTT. The encoded protein is CASSQGEKISTDTQYF.

The CDR3 nucleotides read TGCGCCAGCAGCGGGGGGGCCTCGAAGGAGACCCAGTACTTC. Translating it yields CASSGGASKETQYF. The chain couples TRBV5-1 to TRBJ2-5; possibly TRBD2 for D (7 bases). The CDR3 has 14 amino acids. V lost 4 bases, J lost 5 bases, and 15 bases lay in between. Germline lookup yields CDR1 SGHRS and CDR2 YFSETQ. The complete variable domain, with remaining parts taken from reference TRBV5-1 and TRBJ2-5, reads KAGVTQTPRYLIKTRGQQVTLSCSPISGHRSVSWYQQTPGQGLQFLFEYFSETQRNKGNFPGRFSGRQFSNSRSEMNVSTLELGDSALYLCASSGGASKETQYFGPGTRLLVL.

The CDR3 loop is CASSYGPGRDEQFF. CDR3 coding DNA: TGTGCCAGCAGTTATGGGCCAGGGAGGGATGAGCAGTTCTTC. The chain joins TRBV6-2 or TRBV6-3 to TRBJ2-1; TRBD2 matches at 7 bases. In germline, CDR1 is MNHEY, CDR2 SVGEGT. V lost 3 bases, J lost 8 bases, and 7 bases stayed unmatched. CDR3 length: 14 residues.

The V call is TRBV9, the J call TRBJ2-5; D is possibly TRBD2 (6 bases). The CDR3 consists of 15 residues. V was pared by 0 bases and J by 2 bases, with 11 bases between. Germline CDR1 is SGDLS and CDR2 is YYNGEE. This chain's CDR3 is CASSVAGVRQETQYF. The CDR3 region has the DNA TGTGCCAGCAGCGTAGCGGGGGTACGGCAAGAGACCCAGTACTTC.

The CDR3 DNA follows: TGTGCCAGCAGCTTAGGGGCCAGGGGAGCCAAAAACATTCAGTACTTC. Amino acid sequence: CASSLGARGAKNIQYF. The rearrangement links TRBV7-8 to TRBJ2-4, with D possibly matching TRBD1 (6 bases). The CDR3 is 16 residues long. Germline CDR1 reads SGHVS; CDR2 reads FQNEAQ. V was trimmed by 1 base and J by 0 bases, leaving 10 bases between them.

This chain connects TRBV30 to TRBJ2-7; TRBD2 matches at 13 bases. With 3 bases clipped from V and 0 bases from J, the junction kept 5 bases outside the gene matches. The CDR3 extends over 16 amino acids. Germline V gives CDR1 GTSNPN, CDR2 SVGIG (reference sequence). The CDR3 loop reads CAWSAGTSGISYEQYF. The DNA for the CDR3 is TGTGCCTGGAGCGCCGGGACTAGCGGGATCTCCTACGAGCAGTACTTC.